This TCR beta chain was identified in a study of T-cell memory formation after mild COVID-19 (dated by TCRdb to the early 2020s). Some background on the complete study: Most TCR sequence clusters were specific to one of the two donors. Longitudinal TCRalpha and TCRbeta repertoire sequencing tracked T-cell clones expanding and contracting after mild COVID-19 in two donors. The cohort comprised two young, previously healthy adult volunteers, one female and one male.

This clonotype was recorded a few times. Its antigen specificity is not known. Base qualities are not provided; no much larger clone lies one nucleotide away. PBMCs were isolated by Ficoll-Paque density gradient centrifugation. The sequencing machine was an Illumina NovaSeq 6000. TCRalpha and TCRbeta cDNA libraries were built by 5'RACE with constant-segment primers, adding sample barcodes and unique molecular identifiers. RNA was extracted from every sample with Trizol reagent. Libraries were amplified in two PCR steps, with a second sample barcode and Illumina TruSeq adapters added in the second step. Sequencing of the libraries was done on an Illumina NovaSeq, producing 2 x 150 bp paired-end reads. As for the authors' bioinformatics: With migec v1.2.7, reads were demultiplexed and then collapsed into UMI-guided consensus sequences. Using mixcr v2.1.11, the UMI consensuses were aligned to TRA and TRB V and J templates and assembled into clonotypes. Clonotypes were classified as expanded or contracted when called significant by both edgeR and NoisET, with noise models trained on biological replicates. For edgeR calls, the cutoffs were a false discovery rate-adjusted p below 0.01 and a log2 fold-change threshold of 1. As an exploratory analysis of dynamics, max-normalized trajectories of the 1000 most abundant clonotypes were examined with PCA combined with hierarchical clustering. Each responding clone was given a CD4 or CD8 phenotype based on the CD4+ and CD8+ repertoires, which had been sequenced separately. Through fastp at Q25 and MiXCR, TCRdb rebuilt clones from the public reads, retaining in-frame beta chains. Rows with a matching CDR3 protein are joined into one entry that keeps the most common DNA and genes. V and J calls and clone size were set by TCRdb, not the authors. The sample contains fewer than 350,000 distinct CDR3 sequences, around an eighth of them found a single time. The top ten hold 21% of the sample.

Findings and caveats that apply to the study as a whole: Contracting CD4+ clones were found mainly in CM and EM memory subsets, while CD8+ clones were enriched in EMRA. Only a couple of mild cases were covered in the study, and larger cohorts including severe cases with pre-infection samples were considered necessary. SARS-CoV-2 specificity of the second-wave clones peaking on day 37 was not confirmed. Some responding clones were detected in pre-infection memory, suggesting pre-existing cross-reactive memory T cells joined the SARS-CoV-2 response. Clones contracting from day 15 to 85 had balanced CD4/CD8 phenotypes, while a second wave expanding from day 15 to 37 was biased towards CD4+.

Source material: PBMCs or a T cell subset sorted from them (not recorded which). This receptor was obtained from a young man who had mild COVID-19 (a few samples of this study predate the infection). The sample titles of this study are shuffled in the database, so cell type and time point are left out; the donor was told from shared clones.

Here is the DNA: TGTGCCAGCAGTCGCCGCCCGGGACAGGGGGCTTCAGATACGCAGTATTTT. This codes for CASSRRPGQGASDTQYF. Here the chain combines TRBV6-5 and TRBJ2-3; 12 central bases correspond to TRBD1. The germline V gene encodes CDR1 MNHEY and CDR2 SVGAGI. Here V drops 5 bases and J drops 4 bases, and the junction holds 10 bases not matched to any gene. The cysteine opens and the phenylalanine closes a CDR3 of 17 amino acids. Only the CDR3 portion is preserved as DNA: 51 bases, with reading frame beginning at the first base.